The next 22 T cell receptor beta chains were all read from a single sample in a study of blood T cells in healthy people across ages. It was with a sample-barcoded 5' primer and a J-beta primer mix that a second PCR of roughly 7 to 12 cycles was run. TCRdb reprocessed the 5' RACE reads with MiXCR, giving one entry per CDR3 protein. The table lists more than 700,000 distinct CDR3 sequences, 46% of them singletons, with 15% to 20% in the top ten. The specimen was blood. The receptors stem from an elderly man in good health.

This clonotype was picked up a small number of times. V and J are TRBV5-1 and TRBJ2-3; a weak D match, TRBD1 (6 bases). CDR1 SGHRS and CDR2 YFSETQ come from the germline V gene. The V gene lost 1 base and the J gene lost 1 base, with 16 bases spanning the gap. The CDR3 runs to 17 residues. The CDR3 coding sequence is TGCGCCAGCAGCTTGATCACAGGGTCCTCTGGCACAGATACGCAGTATTTT. It encodes CASSLITGSSGTDTQYF.

This clonotype was seen a handful of times. The rearrangement joins TRBV7-2 to TRBJ2-7, with 7 bases matching TRBD2. CDR1 SGHTA and CDR2 FQGNSA come from the germline V gene. The CDR3 is 16 residues long. V lost 1 base and J lost 7; bases outside the gene matches: 13. The CDR3 nucleotides read TGTGCCAGCAGCTTAGGGGTCAGCGGGACGGGGTGGGAGCAGTACTTC. Translated, it gives CASSLGVSGTGWEQYF.

This chain uses TRBV6-1 with TRBJ2-3, with D unclear. The CDR3 extends over 10 amino acids. V lost 7 bases to trimming and J lost 5 bases, with 4 bases between them. Germline loops: CDR1 MNHNS, CDR2 SASEGT. CDR3 sequence (DNA): TGTGCCAGCAACCAAGATACGCAGTATTTT. This gives the protein CASNQDTQYF.

Only a few counts were recorded for this clonotype. The genes are TRBV12-3 or TRBV12-4 and TRBJ1-2, with TRBD1 as a possible D gene (5 bases). Trimming removed 6 bases from V and 4 bases from J, with 12 bases in between. The CDR3 runs 13 residues. This CDR3 reads CASRSPGAYGYTF. The CDR3 coding sequence is TGTGCCAGCAGGTCTCCCGGGGCCTATGGCTACACCTTC.

The chain combines TRBV5-6 with TRBJ2-1, with D tentatively TRBD2 (6 bases). The CDR3 is 16 residues long. Trimming shortened V by 0 bases and J by 3 bases, and 13 bases separated the two germline ends. Germline values: CDR1 SGHDT, CDR2 YYEEEE. CDR3 in DNA: TGTGCCAGCAGCTTGGAAGGGTGGAGGGACTACAATGAGCAGTTCTTC. Translating it yields CASSLEGWRDYNEQFF.

This clonotype appeared many times. The V gene is TRBV11-2, the J gene TRBJ2-7; TRBD2 might be the D (6 bases). Germline CDR1 reads SGHAT; CDR2 reads FQNNGV. Trimming took 9 bases from V and 3 from J, leaving 18 bases between them. The CDR3 spans 14 residues. The DNA of the CDR3 is TGTGCCAGTAGATTAGCAGGCGGGAACTACGAGCAGTACTTC. Translating gives CASRLAGGNYEQYF.

The rearrangement joins TRBV5-1 to TRBJ2-3; 9 nucleotides agree with TRBD2. The germline V gene encodes CDR1 SGHRS and CDR2 YFSETQ. The CDR3 is 16 residues long. V shed 0 bases, J shed 4 bases, and the junction held 6 bases outside the gene matches. The DNA for the CDR3 is TGCGCCAGCAGCTTGGCCGGGACTAGCTACCCAGATACGCAGTATTTT. As protein: CASSLAGTSYPDTQYF.

Details on this clonotype: The junction does not match germline at one end; this may be a read error. The gene calls are TRBV9 and TRBJ2-1; D assignment may be TRBD1 or TRBD2 (6 bases each). Germline assignment: CDR1 SGDLS and CDR2 YYNGEE. The CDR3 contains 13 residues. The DNA of the CDR3 is TGTGCCTGCAGCGGAGTAGGGGGGCATGAGCAGTTCTTC. It encodes CACSGVGGHEQFF.

In its sample, this clonotype was seen once. The chain combines TRBV2 with TRBJ2-2, with D unresolved. The V and J ends lost 3 bases and 2 bases respectively, with 10 bases between them. This CDR3 region has 15 residues. CDR1 and CDR2 (germline): SNHLY, FYNNEI. The CDR3 DNA follows: TGTGCCAGCAGTGAGGTTTCACGCAACACCGGGGAGCTGTTTTTT. Its translation is CASSEVSRNTGELFF. The full variable domain, in which reference TRBV2 and TRBJ2-2 provide the parts outside the CDR3, is EPEVTQTPSHQVTQMGQEVILRCVPISNHLYFYWYRQILGQKVEFLVSFYNNEISEKSEIFDDQFSVERPDGSNFTLKIRSTKLEDSAMYFCASSEVSRNTGELFFGEGSRLTVL.

The CDR3 nucleotides read TGTGCCAGCTCACGCCTCAGCGTAGATACGCAGTATTTT. Encoded protein: CASSRLSVDTQYF. V usage is TRBV18 and J usage is TRBJ2-3; D is uncertain. Germline CDR1 is KGHSH and CDR2 is LQKENI. V lost 4 bases, J lost 5 bases, and 10 bases lay in between. The CDR3 runs 13 residues.

This clonotype has at least ten counts. The rearrangement uses TRBV11-3 and TRBJ2-7; either TRBD1 or TRBD2 may fit D (6 bases each). Germline CDR1 SGHNT, CDR2 YENEEA. The V gene lost 4 bases and the J gene lost 2 bases, with 15 bases spanning the gap. CDR3 length: 15 residues. The CDR3 here is CASSSRDEGAYEQYF. The CDR3 region has the DNA TGTGCCAGCAGCTCGCGGGACGAGGGGGCCTACGAGCAGTACTTC.

This rearrangement joins TRBV3-1 to TRBJ2-5, with D perhaps being TRBD1 or TRBD2 (5 bases each). Gene TRBJ2-1 matches the end of the DNA better, so the J call may be wrong. Germline loops: CDR1 LGHDT, CDR2 YNNKEL (reference sequence). The CDR3 length is 14 residues. The CDR3 nucleotides read TGTGCCAGCAGCCATCTCAGGGACCAAGAGACCCAGTTCTTC. This sequence encodes CASSHLRDQETQFF.

There are many counts of this clonotype. This chain uses TRBV5-1 with TRBJ2-5; D unresolved. Germline CDR1 reads SGHRS; CDR2 reads YFSETQ. This CDR3 is 12 amino acids long. Trimming cost V 0 bases and J 4 bases, with 4 bases left between them. The CDR3 spells CASSLAAETQYF. CDR3 nucleotide sequence: TGCGCCAGCAGCTTGGCCGCAGAGACCCAGTACTTC.

The chain joins TRBV27 to TRBJ2-7; the D gene could be TRBD1 or TRBD2 (5 bases each). The last part of the DNA fits TRBJ2-5 better; the J call may be wrong. The CDR3 covers 15 residues. Germline assignment: CDR1 MNHEY and CDR2 SMNVEV (reference sequence). CDR3 residues: CASPSLGRATGTQYF. CDR3 sequence (DNA): TGTGCCAGCCCCTCCCTGGGGCGGGCGACGGGGACCCAGTACTTC.

This clonotype was observed many times. The gene calls are TRBV25-1 and TRBJ2-7; no reliable D call. Trimming shortened V by 0 bases and J by 2 bases, and 11 bases separated the two germline ends. The CDR3 is 15 amino acids. CDR1 and CDR2 from the germline V gene are MGHDK and SYGVNS. Written as DNA, the CDR3 is TGTGCCAGCAGTGAATATAACGGACGGACCTACGAGCAGTACTTC. The encoded protein is CASSEYNGRTYEQYF.

This clonotype was counted between two and nine times. The chain has TRBV5-1 and TRBJ2-3; TRBD1 might be the D (5 bases). The germline gives CDR1 SGHRS, CDR2 YFSETQ. Trimming took off 0 bases at V and 2 bases at J, with 13 bases between the two ends. There are 16 residues in the CDR3. CDR3 in DNA: TGCGCCAGCAGCTTGGAGGGGTCTGCGCACACAGATACGCAGTATTTT. Translation gives CASSLEGSAHTDTQYF.

This clonotype has a handful of counts. This sequence joins TRBV20-1 and TRBJ1-1; tentatively, D is TRBD1 (6 bases). Trimming stripped 1 base from V and 0 bases from J, with 9 bases between. The CDR3 sequence is 14 residues long. Germline-derived CDR1 and CDR2 are DFQATT and SNEGSKA (reference sequence). The CDR3 is CSARGGHMNTEAFF. The CDR3 DNA follows: TGCAGTGCTAGAGGGGGGCACATGAACACTGAAGCTTTCTTT.

This rearrangement joins TRBV5-1 to TRBJ2-1; no clear D gene. Trimming shortened V by 2 bases and J by 4 bases, and 7 bases separated the two germline ends. Germline CDR1 reads SGHRS; CDR2 reads YFSETQ. The CDR3 sequence is 13 residues long. CDR3 DNA: TGCGCCAGCAGCTTACAGCGATACAATGAGCAGTTCTTC. Residues: CASSLQRYNEQFF.

The rearrangement joins TRBV15 to TRBJ2-1; TRBD2 agrees at 10 bases. Germline CDR1 reads LNHNV; CDR2 reads YYDKDF (reference sequence). The length of the CDR3 is 16 residues. Losses at the gene ends were 6 bases for V and 7 bases for J; bases not matched to a gene: 12. The CDR3 DNA reads TGTGCCACCAGTCCCCGTGGGACTAGCGTTGGGAATGAGCAGTTCTTC. Amino acids: CATSPRGTSVGNEQFF.

This clonotype has a handful of counts. A much larger clone lies one base from this, so it may be a read error. V gene TRBV7-8 combines with J gene TRBJ2-2; TRBD1 matches 7 bases. CDR3 length: 16 amino acids. CDR1 is SGHVS, CDR2 FQNEAQ, per germline. CDR3 nucleotides: TGTGTCAGCAGCCTAAGGGACAGCCAGAACACCGGGGAGCTGTTTTTT. Protein sequence: CVSSLRDSQNTGELFF.

This clonotype was observed a handful of times. CDR3 coding DNA: TGCAGCGTGACGCAGGGGGCGCTGACTGAAGCTTTCTTT. This gives the protein CSVTQGALTEAFF. The rearrangement links TRBV29-1 to TRBJ1-1; 8 bases map to TRBD1. This CDR3 is built from 13 residues. Germline assignment: CDR1 SQVTM and CDR2 ANQGSEA. The V gene end was trimmed by 6 bases and the J gene end by 5 bases; junction bases not matched to a gene: 8.

CDR3 bases: TGCAGTGCTGAAGGCTCCGGGACTAGCGGGAGGACTTACTTTTACGAGCAGTACTTC. Translation gives CSAEGSGTSGRTYFYEQYF. This rearrangement joins TRBV20-1 to TRBJ2-7; 15 bases agree with TRBD2. The CDR3 runs to 19 residues. Germline CDR1 reads DFQATT; CDR2 reads SNEGSKA (reference sequence). V lost 5 bases, J lost 4 bases, and 18 bases stayed unmatched.